Shown below are 3 T cell receptor beta chains from a single sample sequenced in a study of molecular identifiers for immune sequencing clone quantification. One entry per CDR3 protein results from TCRdb running MiXCR on the PCR reads. This table holds fewer than 25,000 distinct CDR3 sequences, 15% to 20% found once. Material for sequencing was naive CD8+ T cells from blood, with Jurkat cell RNA spiked in. Subset given: FACS-sorted CD8+CD4-CCR7+CD45RA+ naive T cells. The receptors stem from a human donor in good health. Some libraries in this study had Jurkat cell RNA spiked in.

This clonotype was counted many times. V and J are TRBV7-9 and TRBJ2-1; a weak D match, TRBD1 (6 bases). The CDR3 consists of 15 residues. The V end was cut by 1 base, the J end by 4 bases, with 11 bases between. Germline lookup yields CDR1 SEHNR and CDR2 FQNEAQ (reference sequence). CDR3 region: CASSLVRGQYNEQFF. The CDR3 nucleotides are TGTGCCAGCAGCTTAGTCCGAGGACAGTACAATGAGCAGTTCTTC.

This clonotype was observed many times. CDR3 residues: CASSEPSLGLAGGPETQYF. For the CDR3, the DNA is TGTGCCAGCAGCGAGCCGAGCTTGGGGCTAGCGGGAGGGCCGGAGACCCAGTACTTC. This sequence joins TRBV2 and TRBJ2-5; 12 bases are shared with TRBD2. V gave up 6 bases and J gave up 5 bases; unmatched junction bases: 19. Per the germline V gene, CDR1 is SNHLY and CDR2 is FYNNEI. This CDR3 contains 19 residues. The complete variable domain, with remaining parts taken from reference TRBV2 and TRBJ2-5, reads EPEVTQTPSHQVTQMGQEVILRCVPISNHLYFYWYRQILGQKVEFLVSFYNNEISEKSEIFDDQFSVERPDGSNFTLKIRSTKLEDSAMYFCASSEPSLGLAGGPETQYFGPGTRLLVL.

The CDR3 loop is CSAARGRTNTEAFF. The CDR3, as DNA: TGCAGCGCTGCCAGGGGGCGAACGAACACTGAAGCTTTCTTT. This chain links TRBV29-1 with TRBJ1-1; 8 positions agree with TRBD1. The CDR3 contains 14 residues. From germline, CDR1 is SQVTM and CDR2 ANQGSEA. The junction had 8 bases not matched to a gene; V was cut back by 7 bases and J by 1 base.